Listed below are T cell receptor beta chains from one sample, sequenced in a study of control samples from healthy donors and cancer patients. Method: immunoSEQ multiplex PCR; TCRdb's copy keeps in-frame clones and lacks some. The table records about 98,000 clones, 75% to 85% of them present only once. Sequenced sample: blood. The source is a woman in her thirties in good health. Each CDR3 is given with its conserved first and last residue. Fields, in order: V gene, D gene, J gene, CDR3 protein. D genes are given only for firm matches.

V: TRBV9
D: -
J: TRBJ2-5
CDR3: CASSVGSGSQETQYF

V: TRBV6-2/TRBV6-3
D: -
J: TRBJ1-1
CDR3: CASSYGGAISGTEAFF

V: TRBV4-3
D: -
J: TRBJ2-3
CDR3: CASSQGSLNTQYF

V: TRBV4-2
D: TRBD2
J: TRBJ2-5
CDR3: CASSPDEGLAGETQYF

V: TRBV6-6
D: -
J: TRBJ2-1
CDR3: CASSAWEGGGPNEQFF

V: TRBV10-3
D: -
J: TRBJ2-7
CDR3: CAISDRSGGEQYF

V: TRBV5-1
D: -
J: TRBJ1-2
CDR3: CASSLGQSDYGYTF

V: TRBV27
D: TRBD1
J: TRBJ2-3
CDR3: CASRRQGVSSDTQYF

V: TRBV13
D: -
J: TRBJ1-2
CDR3: CASSLGVGRAHYGYTF

V: TRBV19
D: TRBD1
J: TRBJ2-7
CDR3: CASSPMTGSYEQYF

V: TRBV10-3
D: TRBD1
J: TRBJ2-1
CDR3: CAISVGQGAFNEQFF

V: TRBV19
D: -
J: TRBJ2-7
CDR3: CASSRDPSYEQYF

V: TRBV18
D: -
J: TRBJ2-2
CDR3: CASSPLGGELFF

V: TRBV9
D: -
J: TRBJ1-2
CDR3: CASSASIGYYGYTF

V: TRBV7-2
D: -
J: TRBJ1-1
CDR3: CASSLYRLPNTEAFF

V: TRBV6-4
D: -
J: TRBJ2-1
CDR3: CASSQTINNEQFF